This T cell receptor beta chain originates from a study of blood T cell repertoires in COVID-19. Only in-frame clones appear in the TCRdb table, and some are missing; sequencing was by immunoSEQ multiplex PCR. This repertoire shows roughly 130,000 clones, about 90% found once; its top ten account for roughly a tenth. This CDR3 has 16 residues. V lost 1 base and J 6 bases, leaving 16 bases between the germline ends. The germline V gene encodes CDR1 SGHVS and CDR2 FNYEAQ. The material sequenced was peripheral blood. The sequence was obtained from a man aged 55 to 69 with active or convalescent COVID-19. The V call is TRBV7-6, the J call TRBJ1-5; D might be TRBD1 (5 bases). The CDR3 region has the DNA TGTGCCAGCAGCTTAGGCGCGGGACTTCTCGGTCAGCCCCAGCATTTT. Translated: CASSLGAGLLGQPQHF.